One T cell receptor (beta chain) is described in this entry. This sample is part of a study of control samples from healthy donors and cancer patients. This CDR3 region has 19 residues. The ends were cut back, 4 bases at V and 5 bases at J, with 27 bases in the middle. Germline values: CDR1 KGHSH, CDR2 LQKENI. TCRdb keeps only in-frame clones here, not all; method: immunoSEQ multiplex PCR. This table has roughly 170,000 clones, around 88% appearing once. The receptor was isolated from a woman in her 30s in good health. The rearrangement links TRBV18 to TRBJ2-1; TRBD2 is a possible D gene (6 bases). Material for sequencing was blood. The DNA of the CDR3 is TGTGCCAGCTCACTAAGGTCGGAGGGGTCGGCACTTTTCCACAATGAGCAGTTCTTC. It specifies CASSLRSEGSALFHNEQFF.